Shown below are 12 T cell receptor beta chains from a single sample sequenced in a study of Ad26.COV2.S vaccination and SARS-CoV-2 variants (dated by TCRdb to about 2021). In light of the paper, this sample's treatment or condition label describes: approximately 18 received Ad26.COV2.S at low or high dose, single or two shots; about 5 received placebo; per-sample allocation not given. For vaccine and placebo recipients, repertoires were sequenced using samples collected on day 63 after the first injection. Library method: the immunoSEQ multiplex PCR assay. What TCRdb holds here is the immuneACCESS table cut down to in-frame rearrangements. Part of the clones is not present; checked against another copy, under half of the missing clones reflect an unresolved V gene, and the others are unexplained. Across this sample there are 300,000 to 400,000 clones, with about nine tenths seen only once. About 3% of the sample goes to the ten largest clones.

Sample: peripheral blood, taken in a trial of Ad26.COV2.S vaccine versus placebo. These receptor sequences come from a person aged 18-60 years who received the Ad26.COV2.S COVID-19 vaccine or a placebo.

This CDR3 is CASSQDDSVTGENTEAFF. The CDR3 bases are TGTGCCAGCAGCCAAGACGACAGCGTTACGGGAGAGAACACTGAAGCTTTCTTT. The chain joins TRBV4-2 to TRBJ1-1; D is perhaps TRBD1 (5 bases). Between the trimmed V and J ends, which lost 0 bases and 1 base, there was a span of 18 bases. The CDR3 consists of 18 residues. CDR1 LGHNA and CDR2 YNFKEQ come from the germline V gene.

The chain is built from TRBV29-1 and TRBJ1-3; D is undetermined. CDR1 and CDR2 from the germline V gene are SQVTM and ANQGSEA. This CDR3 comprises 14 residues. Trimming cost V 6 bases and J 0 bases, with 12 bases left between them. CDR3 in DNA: TGCAGCGTGGAGACGAGGGTCTCTGGAAACACCATATATTTT. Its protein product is CSVETRVSGNTIYF.

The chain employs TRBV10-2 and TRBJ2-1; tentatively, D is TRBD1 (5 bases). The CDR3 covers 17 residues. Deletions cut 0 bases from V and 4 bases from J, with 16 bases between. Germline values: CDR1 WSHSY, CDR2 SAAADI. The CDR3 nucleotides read TGCGCCAGCAGTGAGTCGGGGCGCATCTATCGTTACAATGAGCAGTTCTTC. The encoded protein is CASSESGRIYRYNEQFF.

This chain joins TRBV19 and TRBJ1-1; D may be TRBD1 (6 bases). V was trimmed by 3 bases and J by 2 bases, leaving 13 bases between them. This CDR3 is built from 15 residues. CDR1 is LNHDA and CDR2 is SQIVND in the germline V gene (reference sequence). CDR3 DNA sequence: TGTGCCAGTAGTATGGCGGGACACCCAAACACTGAAGCTTTCTTT. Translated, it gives CASSMAGHPNTEAFF. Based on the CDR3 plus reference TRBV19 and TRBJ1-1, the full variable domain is DGGITQSPKYLFRKEGQNVTLSCEQNLNHDAMYWYRQDPGQGLRLIYYSQIVNDFQKGDIAEGYSVSREKKESFPLTVTSAQKNPTAFYLCASSMAGHPNTEAFFGQGTRLTVV.

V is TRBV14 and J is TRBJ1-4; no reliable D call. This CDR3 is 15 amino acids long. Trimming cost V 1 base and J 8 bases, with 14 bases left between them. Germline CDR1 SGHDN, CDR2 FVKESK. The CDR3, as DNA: TGTGCCAGCAGCCAAGTGGAACGCCTGCGGGAAAAACTGTTTTTT. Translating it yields CASSQVERLREKLFF.

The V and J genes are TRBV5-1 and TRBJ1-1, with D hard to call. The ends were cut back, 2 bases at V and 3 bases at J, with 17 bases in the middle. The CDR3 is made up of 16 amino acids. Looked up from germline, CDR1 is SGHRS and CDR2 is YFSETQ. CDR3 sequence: CASSLSTLGLYTEAFF. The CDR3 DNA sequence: TGCGCCAGCAGCTTATCTACGCTAGGACTCTACACTGAAGCTTTCTTT.

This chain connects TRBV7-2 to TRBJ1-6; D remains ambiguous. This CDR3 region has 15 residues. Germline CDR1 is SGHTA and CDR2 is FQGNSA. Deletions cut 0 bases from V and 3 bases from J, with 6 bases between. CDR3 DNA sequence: TGTGCCAGCAGCTTAGCCCAGAGCTATAATTCACCCCTCCACTTT. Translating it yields CASSLAQSYNSPLHF.

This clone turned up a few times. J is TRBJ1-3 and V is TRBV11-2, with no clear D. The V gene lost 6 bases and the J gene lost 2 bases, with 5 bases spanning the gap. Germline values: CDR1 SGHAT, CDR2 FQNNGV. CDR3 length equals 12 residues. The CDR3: CASSSAGNTIYF. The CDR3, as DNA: TGTGCCAGCAGTTCGGCTGGAAACACCATATATTTT.

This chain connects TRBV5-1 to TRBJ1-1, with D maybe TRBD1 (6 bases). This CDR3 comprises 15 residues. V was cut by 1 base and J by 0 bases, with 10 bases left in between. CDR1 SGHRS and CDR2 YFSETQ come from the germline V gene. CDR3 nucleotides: TGCGCCAGCAGCTTGACAGGGCCCCTGAACACTGAAGCTTTCTTT. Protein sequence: CASSLTGPLNTEAFF.

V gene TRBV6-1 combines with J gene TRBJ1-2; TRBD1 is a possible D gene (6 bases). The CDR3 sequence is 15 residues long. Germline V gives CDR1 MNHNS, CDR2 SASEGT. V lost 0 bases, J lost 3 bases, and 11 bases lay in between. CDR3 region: CASSEAQGTDYGYTF. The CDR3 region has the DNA TGTGCCAGCAGTGAAGCACAGGGTACGGACTATGGCTACACCTTC.

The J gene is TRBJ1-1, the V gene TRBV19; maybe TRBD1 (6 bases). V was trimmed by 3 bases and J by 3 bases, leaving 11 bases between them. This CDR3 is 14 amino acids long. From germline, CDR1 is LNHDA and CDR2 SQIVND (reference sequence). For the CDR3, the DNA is TGTGCCAGTAGTATGCAACAGGGTTACACTGAAGCTTTCTTT. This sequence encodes CASSMQQGYTEAFF.

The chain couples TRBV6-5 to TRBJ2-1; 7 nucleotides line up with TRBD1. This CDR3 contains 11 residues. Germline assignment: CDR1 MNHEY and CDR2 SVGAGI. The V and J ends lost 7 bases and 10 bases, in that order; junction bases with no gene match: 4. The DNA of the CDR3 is TGTGCCAGCAACAGGGGTCGGGAGCAGTTCTTC. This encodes CASNRGREQFF.